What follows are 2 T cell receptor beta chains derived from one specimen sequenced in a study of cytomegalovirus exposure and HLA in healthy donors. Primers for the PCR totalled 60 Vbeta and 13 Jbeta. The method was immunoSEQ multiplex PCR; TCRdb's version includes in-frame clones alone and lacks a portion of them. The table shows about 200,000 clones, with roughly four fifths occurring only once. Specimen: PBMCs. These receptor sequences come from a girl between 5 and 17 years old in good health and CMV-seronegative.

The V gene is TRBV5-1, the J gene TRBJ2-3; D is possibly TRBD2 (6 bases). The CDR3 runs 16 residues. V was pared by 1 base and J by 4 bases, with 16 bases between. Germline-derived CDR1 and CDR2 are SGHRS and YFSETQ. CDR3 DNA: TGCGCCAGCAGCTTGTTTTCGGGACTTCTGGCAGATACGCAGTATTTT. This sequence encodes CASSLFSGLLADTQYF.

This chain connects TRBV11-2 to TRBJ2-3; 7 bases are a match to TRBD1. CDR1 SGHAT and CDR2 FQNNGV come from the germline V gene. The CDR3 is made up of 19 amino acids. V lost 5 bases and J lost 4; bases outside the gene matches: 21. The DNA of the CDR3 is TGTGCCAGCAGCCCCCAGAGGGGGACAGCCCGTATTGGGGCAGATACGCAGTATTTT. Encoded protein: CASSPQRGTARIGADTQYF.